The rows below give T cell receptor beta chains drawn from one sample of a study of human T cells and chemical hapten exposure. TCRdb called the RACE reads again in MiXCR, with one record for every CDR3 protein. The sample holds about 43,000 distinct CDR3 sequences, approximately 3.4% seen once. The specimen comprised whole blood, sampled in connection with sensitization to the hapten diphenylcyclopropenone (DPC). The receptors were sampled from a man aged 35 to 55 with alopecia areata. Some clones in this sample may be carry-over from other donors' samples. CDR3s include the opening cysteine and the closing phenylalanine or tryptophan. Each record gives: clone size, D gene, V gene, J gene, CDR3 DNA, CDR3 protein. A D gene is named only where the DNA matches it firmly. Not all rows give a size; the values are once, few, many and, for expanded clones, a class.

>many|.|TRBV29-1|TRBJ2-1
TGCAGCGTTGAAGATGCCCATGAGCAGTTCTTC
CSVEDAHEQFF
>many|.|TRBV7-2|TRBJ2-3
TGTGCCAGCAGCTTAGGTCGGGGGGCAAGAACAGATACGCAGTATTTT
CASSLGRGARTDTQYF
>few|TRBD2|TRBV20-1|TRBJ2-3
TGCAGTGCTAGCCAGGGACTAGCGATCACAGATACGCAGTATTTT
CSASQGLAITDTQYF
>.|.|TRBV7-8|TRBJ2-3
TGTGCCAGCAGCTTATCGCGAACCACAGATACGCAGTATTTT
CASSLSRTTDTQYF
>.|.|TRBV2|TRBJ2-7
TGTGCCAGCAGTGAGTTAAGGCGTAGGGAGCAGTACTTC
CASSELRRREQYF
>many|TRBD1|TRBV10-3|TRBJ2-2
TGTGCCATCAGTGACGCCGGGACAGGGGCCACCGGGGAGCTGTTTTTT
CAISDAGTGATGELFF
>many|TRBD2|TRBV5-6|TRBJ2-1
TGTGCCAGCAGCTTCTGGACTAGCGGGAGGGCCCACAATGAGCAGTTCTTC
CASSFWTSGRAHNEQFF
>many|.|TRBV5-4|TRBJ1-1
TGTGCCAGCAGCTCCAGGGCGGGCACTGAAGCTTTCTTT
CASSSRAGTEAFF
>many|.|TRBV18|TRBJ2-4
TGTGCCAGCTCACCACCGGTGGAGAATCTGAACATTCAGTACTTC
CASSPPVENLNIQYF
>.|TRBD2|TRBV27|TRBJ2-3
TGTGCCAGCAGTCCTCTAGCCGCGGGAGAAGCAGATACGCAGTATTTT
CASSPLAAGEADTQYF
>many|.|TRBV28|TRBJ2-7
TGTGCCAGCAGTTCAGTGGGACGGGGGAGCTCCTACGAGCAGTACTTC
CASSSVGRGSSYEQYF
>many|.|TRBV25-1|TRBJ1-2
TGTGCCAGCAGTGAATCGGGGGCGCTCCTTTTCCCGAATGGCTACACCTTC
CASSESGALLFPNGYTF
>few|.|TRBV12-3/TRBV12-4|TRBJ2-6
TGTGCCAGCAGTTTTCTGACCTCTGGGGCCAACGTCCTGACTTTC
CASSFLTSGANVLTF
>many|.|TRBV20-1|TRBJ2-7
TGCAGTGCTGACCGGGACTCCTCCTACGAGCAGTACTTC
CSADRDSSYEQYF
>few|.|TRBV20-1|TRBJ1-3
TGCAGTGCTAGAGATAAGACCTCTGGAAACACCATATATTTT
CSARDKTSGNTIYF
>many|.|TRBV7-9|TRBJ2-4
TGTGCCAGCAGCTACCTAGGAGGCATTCAGTACTTC
CASSYLGGIQYF
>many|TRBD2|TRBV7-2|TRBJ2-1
TGTGCCAGCAGCTTAGATAGCGGGAGGGTCTACAATGAGCAGTTCTTC
CASSLDSGRVYNEQFF
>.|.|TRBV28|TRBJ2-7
TGTGCCAGCAGTCTCTACCGGCAGACCCCTAACGAGCAGTACTTC
CASSLYRQTPNEQYF
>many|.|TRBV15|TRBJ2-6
TGTGCCACCAGCAGACCGGGAAGCTCGGGACCTGGGGCCAACGTCCTGACTTTC
CATSRPGSSGPGANVLTF
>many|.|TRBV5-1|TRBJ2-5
TGCGCCAGCAGCTTGGCCAGCCTGGAGACCCAGTACTTC
CASSLASLETQYF
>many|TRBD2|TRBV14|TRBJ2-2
TGTGCCAGCAGCCTCCTAGCGGGAGGTCTCACCGGGGAGCTGTTTTTT
CASSLLAGGLTGELFF
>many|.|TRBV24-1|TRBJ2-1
TGTGCCACCAGTGATCTGACCCAGGGAGCCTACAATGAGCAGTTCTTC
CATSDLTQGAYNEQFF
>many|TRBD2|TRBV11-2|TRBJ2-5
TGTGCCAGCAGCTTAGCAGTCAAATCTAGCGGGAGCGAGGAGACCCAGTACTTC
CASSLAVKSSGSEETQYF
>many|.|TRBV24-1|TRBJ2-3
TGTGCCACCAGTGACTCCCGGGACCTTCTTTCCACAGATACGCAGTATTTT
CATSDSRDLLSTDTQYF
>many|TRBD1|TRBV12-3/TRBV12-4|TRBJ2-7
TGTGCCAGCAGTTTAGCGGGAGGACAGGGGGCAGGGTACGAGCAGTACTTC
CASSLAGGQGAGYEQYF
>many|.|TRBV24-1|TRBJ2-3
TGTGCCACCAAGGGGGACCTGAGCACAGATACGCAGTATTTT
CATKGDLSTDTQYF
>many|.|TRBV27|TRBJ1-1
TGTGCCAGCAGACCCGGGACGCCCAGGGTGGGGAACACTGAAGCTTTCTTT
CASRPGTPRVGNTEAFF
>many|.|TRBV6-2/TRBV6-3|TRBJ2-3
TGTGCCAGCAGTGCAGGGTCAGATACGCAGTATTTT
CASSAGSDTQYF
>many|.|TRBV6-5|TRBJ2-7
TGTGCCAGCAGCCTCTCCGGAACTGATCTCTACGAGCAGTACTTC
CASSLSGTDLYEQYF
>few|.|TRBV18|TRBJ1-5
TGTGCCAGCTCACCATGGGGGGCCAGGAATCAGCCCCAGCATTTT
CASSPWGARNQPQHF
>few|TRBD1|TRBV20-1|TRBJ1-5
TGCAGTGCTTCCACAGGGGGCGTTCAGCCCCAGCATTTT
CSASTGGVQPQHF
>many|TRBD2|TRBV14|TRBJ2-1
TGTGCCAGCAGCCTTCGTCTGGGACTAGCGGGATACAATGAGCAGTTCTTC
CASSLRLGLAGYNEQFF
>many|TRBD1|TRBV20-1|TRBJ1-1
TGCAGTGCTAGACGGACAGGGGGCATGGACACTGAAGCTTTCTTT
CSARRTGGMDTEAFF
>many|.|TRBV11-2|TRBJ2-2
TGTGCCAGCAGCCCCAGGGACACCGGGGAGCTGTTTTTT
CASSPRDTGELFF
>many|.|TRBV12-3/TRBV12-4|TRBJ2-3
TGTGCCAGCAGTTTAAAAGATACGCAGTATTTT
CASSLKDTQYF
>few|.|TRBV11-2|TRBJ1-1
TGTGCCAGCAGCCCCCGGGGGGGGGCAGGATGGGGGAACACTGAAGCTTTCTTT
CASSPRGGAGWGNTEAFF
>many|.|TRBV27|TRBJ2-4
TGTGCCAGCAGTTTATCTATGGATAGTCGCATTCAGTACTTC
CASSLSMDSRIQYF
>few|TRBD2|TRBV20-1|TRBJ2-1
TGCAGTGCTAGACTAGGACTAGCGGGAGGAGTACTCGACAATGAGCAGTTCTTC
CSARLGLAGGVLDNEQFF
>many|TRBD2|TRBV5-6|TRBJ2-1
TGTGCCAGCAGCTTTACGACTAGCGCGACCCCCATCGAGCAGTTCTTC
CASSFTTSATPIEQFF
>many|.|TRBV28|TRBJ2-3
TGTGCCAGCAGTTTATCGGTGGCTGGGGGCACAGATACGCAGTATTTT
CASSLSVAGGTDTQYF
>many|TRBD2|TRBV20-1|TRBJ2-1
TGCAGTGCTAGAGATCTGGCGCTAGCGGGACATGAGCAGTTCTTC
CSARDLALAGHEQFF
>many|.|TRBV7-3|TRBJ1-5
TGTGCCAGCAGCTTAGGTCGGGGGCAGCCCCAGCATTTT
CASSLGRGQPQHF
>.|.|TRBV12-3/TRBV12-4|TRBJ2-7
TGTGCCAGCAGTGGGGACTTCAACTACGAGCAGTACTTC
CASSGDFNYEQYF
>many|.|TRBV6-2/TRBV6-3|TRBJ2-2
TGTGCCAGCAGCCTCTATGGGGGCAGGGCCGGGGAGCTGTTTTTT
CASSLYGGRAGELFF
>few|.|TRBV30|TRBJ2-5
TGTGCCTGGAGTGGGCAGGGGAGAGAGACCCAGTACTTC
CAWSGQGRETQYF
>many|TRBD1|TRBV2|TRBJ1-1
TGTGCCAGCACCGAAGGGGGACAGGGAGCCAACAGAGCTTTCTTT
CASTEGGQGANRAFF
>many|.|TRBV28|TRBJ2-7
TGTGCCAGCAGTTTAAATGGGCAGGGCTACGAGCAGTACTTC
CASSLNGQGYEQYF
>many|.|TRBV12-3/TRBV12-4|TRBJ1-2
TGTGCCAGCAGTTTGGTGAGGGGGGTCAGCTATGGCTACACCTTC
CASSLVRGVSYGYTF
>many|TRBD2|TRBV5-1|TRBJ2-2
TGCGCCAGCAGCTTGGATGGGGGGGACACCGGGGAGCTGTTTTTT
CASSLDGGDTGELFF
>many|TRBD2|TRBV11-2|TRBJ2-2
TGTGCCACCGAGCCGAGGACTAGCCCGAACACCGGGGAGCTGTTTTTT
CATEPRTSPNTGELFF
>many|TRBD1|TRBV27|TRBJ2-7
TGTGCCAGCAGTTTATCCGGACAGGGGCCCTACGAGCAGTACTTC
CASSLSGQGPYEQYF
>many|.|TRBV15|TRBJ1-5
TGTGCCACCAGCAGAGACAGGATCGGTCATCAGCCCCAGCATTTT
CATSRDRIGHQPQHF
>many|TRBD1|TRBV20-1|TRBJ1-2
TGCAGTGCTCAACCGGGACTGACAGGGAAGGGGGGAGGCTACACCTTC
CSAQPGLTGKGGGYTF
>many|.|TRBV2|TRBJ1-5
TGTGCCAGCAGTGGGGCCCGATCAGGGCCCCAGCATTTT
CASSGARSGPQHF
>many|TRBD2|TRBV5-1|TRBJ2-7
TGCGCCAGCAGCCCGGGACTATCCCCCCTGTACGAGCAGTACTTC
CASSPGLSPLYEQYF
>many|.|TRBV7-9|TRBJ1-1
TGTGCCAGCAGCCCCGGAGGGACTGAGAGAGCTTTCTTT
CASSPGGTERAFF
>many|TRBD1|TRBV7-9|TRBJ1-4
TGTGCCAGCAGCTCCCGACAGGGAGAAAAACTGTTTTTT
CASSSRQGEKLFF
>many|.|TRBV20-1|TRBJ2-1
TGCAGTGCTCCCCCGGGGCGAGGACACAATGAGCAGTTCTTC
CSAPPGRGHNEQFF
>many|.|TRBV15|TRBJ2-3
TGTGCCACCAGCAGAGCGGGAGACGGCACAGATACGCAGTATTTT
CATSRAGDGTDTQYF